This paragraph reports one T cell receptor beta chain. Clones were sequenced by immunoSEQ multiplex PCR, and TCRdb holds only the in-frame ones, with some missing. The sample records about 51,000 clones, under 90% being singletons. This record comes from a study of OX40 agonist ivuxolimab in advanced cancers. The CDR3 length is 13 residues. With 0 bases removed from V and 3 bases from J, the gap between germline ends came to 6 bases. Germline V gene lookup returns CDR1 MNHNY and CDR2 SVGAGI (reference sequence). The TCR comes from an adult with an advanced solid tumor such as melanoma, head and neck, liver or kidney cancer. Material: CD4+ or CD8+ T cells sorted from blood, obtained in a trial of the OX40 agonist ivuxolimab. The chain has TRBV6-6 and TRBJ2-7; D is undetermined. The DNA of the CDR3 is TGTGCCAGCAGTTACTCCATGGACTACGAGCAGTACTTC. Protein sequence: CASSYSMDYEQYF.